The 23 T cell receptor beta chains presented below share a single source sample, sequenced in a study of blood T cell repertoires in COVID-19. Data came from immunoSEQ multiplex PCR; TCRdb stores just in-frame clones and leaves some out. Among 100,000 to 120,000 clones listed, around 80% were seen once. Sequenced: peripheral blood. These receptors all stem from a woman over 75 with acute or convalescent COVID-19.

J is TRBJ1-4 and V is TRBV19, with a weak D call TRBD1 (5 bases). CDR3 length: 14 residues. The V and J ends lost 7 bases and 5 bases respectively, with 14 bases between them. The V gene's germline CDR1 is LNHDA and CDR2 SQIVND (reference sequence). The CDR3 bases are TGTGCCAGTACCCGTGCAGGGAAGAATGAAAAACTGTTTTTT. It encodes CASTRAGKNEKLFF.

The sample holds one count of this clone. V usage is TRBV28 and J usage is TRBJ1-2; 7 bases fit TRBD1. The CDR3 has 16 residues. CDR1 MDHEN and CDR2 SYDVKM come from the germline V gene. J gave up 4 bases and V 5 bases, and 13 bases lay outside the gene matches. CDR3 nucleotides: TGTGCCAGCAGTCAAATCGCCTCACCAGGGGGCTATGGCTACACCTTC. This sequence encodes CASSQIASPGGYGYTF.

The V gene is TRBV11-3, the J gene TRBJ2-7; possibly TRBD1 for D (6 bases). This CDR3 has 14 amino acids. Germline V CDR1 and CDR2: SGHNT, YENEEA. V lost 4 bases and J 10 bases, leaving 20 bases between the germline ends. This CDR3 reads CASSSGPGTLKQYF. Here the CDR3 DNA reads TGTGCCAGCAGCTCCGGTCCCGGGACACTTAAACAGTACTTC.

A few counts support this clone. The gene calls are TRBV7-9 and TRBJ2-2; weak D call: TRBD1 (6 bases). CDR1 and CDR2 (germline): SEHNR, FQNEAQ (reference sequence). Trimming removed 5 bases from V and 2 bases from J, with 15 bases in between. This CDR3 contains 16 residues. The CDR3 loop is CASSPRTVDNTGELFF. CDR3 coding DNA: TGTGCCAGCAGCCCCAGGACAGTGGATAACACCGGGGAGCTGTTTTTT.

This chain links TRBV14 with TRBJ2-1; unclear D gene. V dropped 4 bases and J dropped 8 bases, with 9 bases sitting between them. The CDR3 contains 12 residues. In germline, CDR1 is SGHDN, CDR2 FVKESK. The CDR3 region has the DNA TGTGCCAGCAGCCCTCAGGCCCATGAGCAGTTCTTC. Encoded protein: CASSPQAHEQFF.

This clone was seen only a few times. The chain combines TRBV30 with TRBJ1-5; D gene uncertain. The CDR3 runs 12 residues. The V end lost 2 bases, the J end lost 2 bases, and 4 bases lay between the germline ends. The germline V gene has CDR1 GTSNPN and CDR2 SVGIG (reference sequence). The CDR3 is CAWSRGNQPQHF. The CDR3 nucleotides read TGTGCCTGGAGTAGAGGCAATCAGCCCCAGCATTTT. The full variable domain, rest sourced from reference TRBV30 and TRBJ1-5, is SQTIHQWPATLVQPVGSPLSLECTVEGTSNPNLYWYRQAAGRGLQLLFYSVGIGQISSEVPQNLSASRPQDRQFILSSKKLLLSDSGFYLCAWSRGNQPQHFGDGTRLSIL.

This rearrangement joins TRBV10-1 to TRBJ2-1; D perhaps matches TRBD1 (6 bases). The CDR3 extends over 15 amino acids. Germline-derived CDR1 and CDR2 are WNHNN and SYGVQD (reference sequence). V was cut by 3 bases and J by 5 bases, with 14 bases left in between. This CDR3 reads CASSELLGDNNEQFF. The CDR3 DNA follows: TGCGCCAGCAGTGAATTACTAGGGGACAACAATGAGCAGTTCTTC.

The CDR3 DNA reads as TGTGCCAGCAGTTCCCGACAGGGGACGAACACCGGGGAGCTGTTTTTT. As protein: CASSSRQGTNTGELFF. This sequence joins TRBV27 and TRBJ2-2, with TRBD1 matching over 8 bases. Looked up from germline, CDR1 is MNHEY and CDR2 is SMNVEV (reference sequence). V shed 4 bases and J 0 bases; nucleotides not matched to a gene: 4. This CDR3 contains 16 residues.

V and J are TRBV5-5 and TRBJ2-5; no clear D. The CDR3 covers 13 residues. Germline-derived CDR1 and CDR2 are SGHKS and YYEKEE (reference sequence). The V gene lost 0 bases and the J gene lost 7 bases, with 10 bases spanning the gap. The CDR3 nucleotides read TGTGCCAGCAGCTTGGTAGGTCGCGGGACCCAGTACTTC. Amino acid sequence: CASSLVGRGTQYF.

V usage is TRBV6-1 and J usage is TRBJ1-2, with 8 bases matching TRBD1. CDR3 length: 13 amino acids. Germline V gene data show CDR1 as MNHNS and CDR2 as SASEGT. The trim removed 5 bases at V and 10 bases at J, leaving 9 bases unmatched. The CDR3 protein is CASSYKGQEDYTF. The CDR3 bases are TGTGCCAGCAGTTATAAGGGACAGGAGGACTACACCTTC.

The chain recombines TRBV3-1 (or the pseudogene TRBV3-2) with TRBJ2-1; a possible D gene is TRBD2 (5 bases). Per germline, CDR1 LGHDT and CDR2 YNNKEL (reference sequence). CDR3 length: 16 residues. V lost 0 bases and J 6 bases, leaving 15 bases between the germline ends. This chain's CDR3 is CASSQDISPSSNEQFF. Written as DNA, the CDR3 is TGTGCCAGCAGCCAAGATATTTCCCCTAGCAGCAATGAGCAGTTCTTC.

The chain employs TRBV28 and TRBJ1-5; possible D gene TRBD1, 6 bases. Germline CDR1 reads MDHEN; CDR2 reads SYDVKM. The CDR3 totals 12 residues. The CDR3, as DNA: TGTGCTGAAAGGGGGTACGGTCAGCCCCAGCATTTT. Protein: CAERGYGQPQHF.

This rearrangement joins TRBV18 to TRBJ2-3; 10 nucleotides line up with TRBD2. Germline V lookup: CDR1 KGHSH, CDR2 LQKENI. The CDR3 is 16 amino acids. Losses at the gene ends were 0 bases for V and 5 bases for J; bases not matched to a gene: 5. CDR3 loop: CASSPPRAGGQDTQYF. CDR3 bases: TGTGCCAGCTCACCACCCCGAGCGGGGGGGCAAGATACGCAGTATTTT.

The V call is TRBV5-4, the J call TRBJ2-1; D possibly corresponds to TRBD1 (7 bases). Germline assignment: CDR1 SGHNT and CDR2 YYREEE (reference sequence). CDR3 length: 17 residues. Trimming removed 0 bases from V and 0 bases from J, with 13 bases in between. The CDR3 reads CASSLAGGGFSYNEQFF. The CDR3 DNA follows: TGTGCCAGCAGCTTGGCCGGAGGGGGCTTCTCCTACAATGAGCAGTTCTTC.

This clone was detected a few times. V gene TRBV19 combines with J gene TRBJ2-7; D remains ambiguous. There are 15 residues in the CDR3. Germline values: CDR1 LNHDA, CDR2 SQIVND (reference sequence). V shed 2 bases and J shed 3 bases, with 14 bases lying between them. CDR3 DNA: TGTGCCAGTAGTATAAGTAGGCAGGCGAACTACGAGCAGTACTTC. Its protein is CASSISRQANYEQYF.

This chain links TRBV2 with TRBJ1-1; maybe TRBD1 (5 bases). V was pared by 8 bases and J by 0 bases, with 10 bases between. The CDR3 has 13 residues. From germline, CDR1 is SNHLY and CDR2 FYNNEI. The DNA of the CDR3 is TGTGCCAGCTTCAGGGTCTTGAACACTGAAGCTTTCTTT. Amino acids: CASFRVLNTEAFF.

V and J are TRBV4-1 and TRBJ2-5, with 11 nucleotides matching TRBD2. This CDR3 has 17 amino acids. In germline, CDR1 is MGHRA, CDR2 YSYEKL. V shed 4 bases and J 4 bases; nucleotides not matched to a gene: 11. The DNA of the CDR3 is TGCGCCAGCAGCCCTGTAGCTAGCGGGGGGTATGGAGAGACCCAGTACTTC. Protein: CASSPVASGGYGETQYF.

This clone was detected a few times. The chain recombines TRBV7-6 with TRBJ1-1; no definite D call. Germline V gene lookup returns CDR1 SGHVS and CDR2 FNYEAQ. This CDR3 spans 15 amino acids. V shed 5 bases and J shed 3 bases, with 16 bases lying between them. This CDR3 reads CASSQGPRADTEAFF. Here the CDR3 DNA reads TGTGCCAGCAGCCAAGGACCGAGGGCGGACACTGAAGCTTTCTTT.

The rearrangement links TRBV7-2 to TRBJ1-5; maybe TRBD1 (6 bases). Germline CDR1 SGHTA, CDR2 FQGNSA. The CDR3 extends over 16 amino acids. V was trimmed by 3 bases and J by 4 bases, leaving 16 bases between them. CDR3 nucleotide sequence: TGTGCCAGCAGCTTTACAGGGACGAGTAGGAATCAGCCCCAGCATTTT. Its protein product is CASSFTGTSRNQPQHF.

V gene TRBV19 combines with J gene TRBJ1-5, with TRBD1 as a possible D gene (6 bases). CDR1 LNHDA and CDR2 SQIVND come from the germline V gene (reference sequence). The V gene lost 4 bases and the J gene lost 4 bases, with 23 bases spanning the gap. The CDR3 is made up of 18 amino acids. The CDR3: CASSKGGRAMTVNQPQHF. CDR3 DNA: TGTGCCAGTAGTAAGGGGGGGCGGGCAATGACGGTGAATCAGCCCCAGCATTTT.

The gene calls are TRBV2 and TRBJ1-3; no reliable D call. V was pared by 7 bases and J by 4 bases, with 14 bases between. Germline V gives CDR1 SNHLY, CDR2 FYNNEI. This CDR3 region has 14 residues. The CDR3 region has the DNA TGTGCCAGCAATCGGGGAGGGCCAGGAAACACCATATATTTT. Amino acid sequence: CASNRGGPGNTIYF.

The chain combines TRBV7-2 with TRBJ2-3; 7 bases are a match to TRBD2. The J segment lost 2 bases and the V segment lost 5 bases, leaving 13 bases of the junction unmatched. The CDR3 totals 17 residues. The germline V gene encodes CDR1 SGHTA and CDR2 FQGNSA. DNA of the CDR3: TGTGCCAGCAGCCCAAATTATGCTAGCGGATACACAGATACGCAGTATTTT. Its protein is CASSPNYASGYTDTQYF.

The rearrangement links TRBV7-9 to TRBJ1-1, with no clear D. The CDR3 contains 11 residues. With 5 bases removed from V and 3 bases from J, the gap between germline ends came to 4 bases. Germline V gene data show CDR1 as SEHNR and CDR2 as FQNEAQ (reference sequence). CDR3 coding DNA: TGTGCCAGCAGCCTGTACACTGAAGCTTTCTTT. Its translation is CASSLYTEAFF.